The 21 T cell receptor beta chains below all came from one sample that was sequenced in a study of memory CD4+ T cells and cytomegalovirus serostatus. The sort gate was single viable CD3+CD4+CD8-CD45RO+ cells for memory CD4+ T cells. The protocol was immunoSEQ multiplex PCR, while the TCRdb copy is restricted to in-frame clones and leaves out a portion. This sample has 35,000 to 50,000 clones, with 65% to 85% found just once. The specimen sequenced was memory CD4+ T cells from blood. The receptor source for this set is an adult in good health and CMV-seronegative.

CDR3 DNA sequence: TGCGCCAGCAGCCCCCAAGGGAGTGGCTACACCTTC. Protein: CASSPQGSGYTF. The V gene is TRBV5-1, the J gene TRBJ1-2; D gene unclear. The V gene's germline CDR1 is SGHRS and CDR2 YFSETQ. The CDR3 loop spans 12 amino acids. The ends were cut back, 4 bases at V and 7 bases at J, with 11 bases in the middle.

V is TRBV6-5 and J is TRBJ2-7; 8 bases line up with TRBD1. The CDR3 spans 14 residues. Germline V gene lookup returns CDR1 MNHEY and CDR2 SVGAGI. The V segment lost 5 bases and the J segment 7 bases; nucleotides outside the gene matches: 10. The CDR3 DNA is TGTGCCAGCAGTCGTCCACAGGGGGTCCGGGAGCAGTACTTC. Translation gives CASSRPQGVREQYF.

This chain uses TRBV5-1 with TRBJ2-5; TRBD1 aligns across 7 bases. V lost 4 bases to trimming and J lost 2 bases; unmatched junction nucleotides: 5. The germline V gene has CDR1 SGHRS and CDR2 YFSETQ. CDR3 length: 14 amino acids. CDR3 protein: CASSRGQQQETQYF. CDR3 coding DNA: TGCGCCAGCAGCCGGGGACAGCAACAAGAGACCCAGTACTTC.

The gene calls are TRBV11-2 and TRBJ1-6; D is unclear. The V end was cut by 5 bases, the J end by 0 bases, with 8 bases between. The CDR3 is 15 amino acids. Germline V gene data show CDR1 as SGHAT and CDR2 as FQNNGV. The CDR3 spells CASSEESSYNSPLHF. CDR3 in DNA: TGTGCCAGCAGCGAGGAGAGCTCCTATAATTCACCCCTCCACTTT. The entire variable domain, with the rest obtained from reference TRBV11-2 and TRBJ1-6, is as follows: EAGVAQSPRYKIIEKRQSVAFWCNPISGHATLYWYQQILGQGPKLLIQFQNNGVVDDSQLPKDRFSAERLKGVDSTLKIQPAKLEDSAVYLCASSEESSYNSPLHFGNGTRLTVT.

The V call is TRBV5-4, the J call TRBJ2-2; TRBD1 is a possible D gene (6 bases). The CDR3 totals 15 residues. Germline assignment: CDR1 SGHNT and CDR2 YYREEE (reference sequence). V lost 4 bases and J 1 base, leaving 11 bases between the germline ends. The CDR3 nucleotides are TGTGCCAGCAGCCAAATGACAGGGAACACCGGGGAGCTGTTTTTT. Translation gives CASSQMTGNTGELFF.

The chain links TRBV4-1 to TRBJ1-5; D gene unclear. This CDR3 comprises 17 residues. Deletions cut 0 bases from V and 0 bases from J, with 12 bases between. Germline assignment: CDR1 MGHRA and CDR2 YSYEKL. CDR3 sequence: CASSQEPPRSSNQPQHF. CDR3 nucleotides: TGCGCCAGCAGCCAAGAACCTCCCCGCAGTAGCAATCAGCCCCAGCATTTT.

As concerns this clone: Its ends do not fully match the called genes, so a read error is possible. V usage is TRBV11-2 and J usage is TRBJ2-5, with a tentative D call TRBD2 (6 bases). Germline CDR1 is SGHAT and CDR2 is FQNNGV. This CDR3 is built from 14 residues. CDR3 protein: CASSLLRDQGTQYF. The DNA of the CDR3 is TGTGCCAGCAGCTTATTGCGGGATCAAGGGACCCAGTACTTC.

The chain joins TRBV7-2 to TRBJ1-5, with D unclear. The V end lost 1 base, the J end lost 3 bases, and 7 bases lay between the germline ends. CDR1 SGHTA and CDR2 FQGNSA come from the germline V gene. CDR3 length: 14 residues. CDR3 protein: CASSLEHINQPQHF. The CDR3 DNA reads as TGTGCCAGCAGCTTAGAACACATCAATCAGCCCCAGCATTTT.

V gene TRBV10-3 combines with J gene TRBJ2-3, with 7 bases that match TRBD2. Trimming at V came to 8 bases and at J to 4 bases, leaving 12 bases not matched to a gene. Germline CDR1 is ENHRY and CDR2 is SYGVKD. The CDR3 covers 15 residues. In nucleotides, the CDR3 is TGTGCCATCGCTGTTACGGGGGGAGGTGCAGATACGCAGTATTTT. It yields the protein CAIAVTGGGADTQYF.

The chain couples TRBV16 to TRBJ2-7, with D tentatively TRBD2 (5 bases). This CDR3 region has 13 residues. V lost 0 bases to trimming and J lost 3 bases, with 6 bases between them. The V gene's germline CDR1 is KGHSY and CDR2 FQNENV. In nucleotides, the CDR3 is TGTGCCAGCAGCCAATCCGGGGACTACGAGCAGTACTTC. It translates to CASSQSGDYEQYF. Drawing the rest from reference TRBV16 and TRBJ2-7, the complete variable domain is GEEVAQTPKHLVRGEGQKAKLYCAPIKGHSYVFWYQQVLKNEFKFLISFQNENVFDETGMPKERFSAKCLPNSPCSLEIQATKLEDSAVYFCASSQSGDYEQYFGPGTRLTVT.

The genes are TRBV5-4 and TRBJ1-1; D possibly corresponds to TRBD1 (5 bases). CDR1 is SGHNT, CDR2 YYREEE, per germline (reference sequence). The CDR3 covers 14 residues. Trimming removed 3 bases from V and 0 bases from J, with 9 bases in between. CDR3 loop: CASSSEGLNTEAFF. The CDR3 DNA is TGTGCCAGCAGCTCCGAGGGACTGAACACTGAAGCTTTCTTT.

The chain employs TRBV6-1 and TRBJ2-1; maybe TRBD2 (6 bases). Germline assignment: CDR1 MNHNS and CDR2 SASEGT. V lost 4 bases to trimming and J lost 12 bases, with 25 bases between them. There are 16 residues in the CDR3. CDR3 loop: CASSGGGGEYSMRQFF. Written as DNA, the CDR3 is TGTGCCAGCAGTGGGGGAGGCGGGGAATACTCAATGAGGCAGTTCTTC.

This clone was observed a few times. V and J are TRBV7-9 and TRBJ2-2, with TRBD2 matching over 14 bases. V shed 5 bases and J 3 bases; nucleotides not matched to a gene: 8. The CDR3 is 18 amino acids. CDR1 and CDR2 from the germline V gene are SEHNR and FQNEAQ (reference sequence). The CDR3 is CASSPPRTSGGYTGELFF. The CDR3 DNA sequence: TGTGCCAGCAGCCCACCCCGGACTAGCGGGGGGTACACCGGGGAGCTGTTTTTT.

The CDR3 nucleotides read TGTGCCAGCCGGCGCCGGGACGGCTATGGCTACACCTTC. Translated, it gives CASRRRDGYGYTF. The chain uses TRBV19 and TRBJ1-2, with D possibly TRBD1 on 5 matching bases. V lost 9 bases to trimming and J lost 4 bases, with 15 bases between them. In germline, CDR1 is LNHDA, CDR2 SQIVND (reference sequence). CDR3 size: 13 residues.

The chain couples TRBV11-3 to TRBJ2-1; D unclear. The V gene lost 4 bases and the J gene lost 5 bases, with 6 bases spanning the gap. The germline V gene has CDR1 SGHNT and CDR2 YENEEA. This CDR3 region has 12 residues. Here the CDR3 reads CASSSQNNEQFF. The CDR3 DNA follows: TGTGCCAGCAGCTCCCAGAACAATGAGCAGTTCTTC.

The gene calls are TRBV9 and TRBJ1-2; a possible D gene is TRBD1 (5 bases). The CDR3 extends over 14 amino acids. Germline V gene lookup returns CDR1 SGDLS and CDR2 YYNGEE. Deletions cut 0 bases from V and 7 bases from J, with 13 bases between. CDR3 loop: CASSVAGSSFGYTF. The CDR3 DNA reads as TGTGCCAGCAGCGTAGCAGGGAGCTCCTTTGGCTACACCTTC.

This clone was found once. The chain joins TRBV11-3 to TRBJ2-5; D is possibly TRBD2 (5 bases). Trimming stripped 1 base from V and 2 bases from J, with 14 bases between. The CDR3 runs to 16 residues. Germline loops: CDR1 SGHNT, CDR2 YENEEA. The CDR3 DNA is TGTGCCAGCAGCTTAGGGGGTAGCGCTTCTCAAGAGACCCAGTACTTC. Translated, it gives CASSLGGSASQETQYF.

The genes are TRBV2 and TRBJ2-7, with no clear D. The germline V gene has CDR1 SNHLY and CDR2 FYNNEI. This CDR3 comprises 13 residues. Trimming stripped 7 bases from V and 4 bases from J, with 14 bases between. CDR3 residues: CASTRTQAYEQYF. The CDR3 nucleotides are TGTGCCAGCACGCGGACGCAAGCATACGAGCAGTACTTC.

CDR3 sequence reads: CASSFNTGGSNQPQHF. DNA for the CDR3: TGTGCCAGCAGCTTCAATACTGGCGGCTCCAATCAGCCCCAGCATTTT. The chain is built from TRBV5-8 and TRBJ1-5, with D unresolved. The length of the CDR3 is 16 residues. The V and J ends lost 2 bases and 3 bases respectively, with 15 bases between them. The germline V gene encodes CDR1 SGHTS and CDR2 YDEGEE.

The chain links TRBV7-9 to TRBJ2-3; unclear D gene. Germline V lookup: CDR1 SEHNR, CDR2 FQNEAQ (reference sequence). V lost 2 bases and J 1 base, leaving 13 bases between the germline ends. The CDR3 is 16 residues long. The CDR3 DNA reads TGTGCCAGCAGCTTATTTCGTCGGACGGGCACAGATACGCAGTATTTT. Encoded protein: CASSLFRRTGTDTQYF.

This chain joins TRBV28 and TRBJ2-5; tentative D call: TRBD2 (5 bases). The CDR3 length is 16 residues. Between the trimmed V and J ends, which lost 5 bases and 6 bases, there was a span of 22 bases. Germline V gene lookup returns CDR1 MDHEN and CDR2 SYDVKM. The CDR3 DNA sequence: TGTGCCAGCAGTCCTCCCCATGGAAGCTTCGGGAAGACCCAGTACTTC. It specifies CASSPPHGSFGKTQYF.